Described below is a single TCR beta chain sequence and its context. Its antigen is currently not known. Nothing much larger sits one base from this clone, and base qualities are not available. Regulatory T cells were purified from blood as CD4+CD25-high CD127-low cells before genomic DNA extraction. About 8 healthy control donors were used as the comparison group for repertoire analyses. The sample comes from a study of regulatory and conventional T cells in RAG deficiency (dated by TCRdb to about 2017). A note on the overall study: High-throughput TCR beta sequencing was used to compare the diversity and composition of the Treg, conventional CD4+ and CD8+ T cell repertoires of RAG-deficient patients with those of healthy controls. Paper-wide results and their limitations: Compared with control T-cell subpopulations, RAG-deficient patients had much lower Shannon entropy and higher Simpson indices. In Omenn syndrome and CID/AS patients compared with controls, around 100-fold fewer unique TCR beta sequences were detected from Treg cells, versus 8 to 10-fold fewer for other subsets. For some subjects, some analyses of T-cell subsets were not performed. All patient T-cell subsets had shorter CDR3 lengths; Omenn syndrome patients showed >80% Treg-Tconv repertoire overlap at nucleotide and amino acid level. The CD25-high CD127-low cells sorted from Omenn syndrome patients may be peripherally activated cells rather than true Treg cells.

The germline V gene encodes CDR1 SNHLY and CDR2 FYNNEI. The CDR3 spans 17 residues, from the cysteine through the phenylalanine. Just CDR3 DNA is preserved here, 51 bases in frame from base 1. Trimming costs V 4 bases and J 1 base, and their ends lie 17 bases apart. The library was made by the immunoSEQ multiplex PCR assay. Rearranged TCR beta chain products were amplified from the genomic DNA of sorted T-cell subsets and were then sequenced. On the authors' methods: Repertoire diversity of productive TCR beta rearrangements was quantified using Shannon entropy and Simpson indices. To gauge clonal expansion, the frequencies of the 100 most abundant productive TCR beta clonotypes among total reads were added together. The TRB repertoires were scored with a self-reactivity index built on which amino acids appear at CDR3beta positions 6 and 7. Repertoire analyses used two-way ANOVA; flow cytometric analyses used Student t or Mann-Whitney tests. This is the immuneACCESS table as TCRdb keeps it, with only in-frame sequences that have V and J called. A part of the clones is gone; compared with another copy, unresolved V genes explain less than half, and the rest is unexplained. D and trimming were read from the DNA, whereas the V and J calls and clone size are those reported in that table. The sample includes tens of thousands of clones, with 80% to 95% observed a single time. Over 0.8% of the sample rests with the top ten.

These data also formed part of another study, on regulatory T cells. Looking at the second paper: In the multiplex PCR, 52 forward TRBV primers and 13 reverse TRBJ primers were used, and assay-based and computational corrections were applied for amplification bias. Patient repertoires showed restricted unique TRB V-J pairs and skewed V and J gene usage, most marked in regulatory T cells. T-cell receptor beta repertoires of sorted regulatory, conventional CD4+ and CD8+ T cells were compared between CD3G-deficient patients and healthy controls. Peripheral blood mononuclear cells were isolated by Ficoll density separation. Rearranged TRB loci were amplified from genomic DNA by multiplex PCR within the immunoSEQ assay. TRB amplicons were sequenced using an Illumina HiSeq platform. Custom algorithms error-filtered the raw sequences and aligned the raw sequences to reference gene sequences, after which the immunoSEQ online tools were used for analysis. The frequencies of productive and nonproductive TRB rearrangements were evaluated among unique sequences as well as among total sequences. Group comparisons used t tests, Mann-Whitney tests or two-way ANOVA run in Prism software.

The chain is made from TRBV2 and TRBJ2-1; 6 matching bases give a weak D call of TRBD1. The sequencing sample was made of Tregs sorted from blood. This clonotype originated in a human donor in good health. DNA sequence: TGTGCCAGCAGTGCGGTTGTAGGACAGAGTTCCTACAATGAGCAGTTCTTC. Translated, this is CASSAVVGQSSYNEQFF.